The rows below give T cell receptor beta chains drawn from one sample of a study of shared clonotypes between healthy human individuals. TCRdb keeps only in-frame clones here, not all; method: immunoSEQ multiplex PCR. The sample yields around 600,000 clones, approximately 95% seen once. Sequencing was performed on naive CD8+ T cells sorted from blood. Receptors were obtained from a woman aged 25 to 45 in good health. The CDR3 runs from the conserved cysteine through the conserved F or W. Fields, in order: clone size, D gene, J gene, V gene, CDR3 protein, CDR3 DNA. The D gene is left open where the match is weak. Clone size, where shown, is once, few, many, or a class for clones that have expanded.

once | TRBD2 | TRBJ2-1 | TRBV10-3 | CAMRAGGPSNEQFF | TGTGCCATGAGAGCGGGAGGGCCTTCCAATGAGCAGTTCTTC
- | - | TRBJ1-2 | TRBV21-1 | CASSKTRLYGYTF | TGTGCCAGCAGCAAAACCCGTCTCTATGGCTACACCTTC
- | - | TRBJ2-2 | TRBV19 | CASSWGQKIGELFF | TGTGCCAGTAGCTGGGGACAAAAGATCGGGGAGCTGTTTTTT
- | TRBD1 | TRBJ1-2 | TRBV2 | CASSEPAGGYGYTF | TGTGCCAGCAGTGAACCGGCAGGGGGATATGGCTACACCTTC
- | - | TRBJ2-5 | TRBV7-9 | CASSLVSYQETQYF | TGTGCCAGCAGCTTAGTTAGCTACCAAGAGACCCAGTACTTC
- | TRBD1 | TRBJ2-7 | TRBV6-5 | CASSRGQGKPYEQYF | TGTGCCAGCAGTCGTGGACAGGGGAAGCCCTACGAGCAGTACTTC
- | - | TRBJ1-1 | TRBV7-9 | CASSRAGTEAFF | TGTGCCAGCAGCCGGGCGGGGACTGAAGCTTTCTTT
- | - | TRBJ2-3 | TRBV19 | CASSEQSTDTQYF | TGTGCCAGTAGTGAGCAGAGCACAGATACGCAGTATTTT
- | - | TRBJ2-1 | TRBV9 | CASTTSAVNEQFF | TGTGCCAGCACCACCTCGGCCGTAAATGAGCAGTTCTTC
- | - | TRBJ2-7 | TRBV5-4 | CASSSSSAYEQYF | TGTGCCAGCAGTTCGTCTAGCGCCTACGAGCAGTACTTC
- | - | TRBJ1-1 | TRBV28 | CASSLSQALEAFF | TGTGCCAGCAGTTTATCGCAGGCGCTTGAAGCTTTCTTT
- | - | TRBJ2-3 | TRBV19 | CASSSPHTTDTQYF | TGTGCCAGTAGTAGTCCGCACACGACAGATACGCAGTATTTT
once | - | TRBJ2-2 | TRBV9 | CASSVDALWAEESTGELFF | TGTGCCAGCAGCGTAGATGCGCTTTGGGCAGAGGAAAGTACCGGGGAGCTGTTTTTT
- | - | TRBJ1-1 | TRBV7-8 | CASSPQGRLTEAFF | TGTGCCAGCAGCCCCCAAGGACGATTGACTGAAGCTTTCTTT
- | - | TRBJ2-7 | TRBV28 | CASSFVGVRAYEQYF | TGTGCCAGCAGTTTCGTAGGGGTACGTGCCTACGAGCAGTACTTC
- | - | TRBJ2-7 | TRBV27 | CASSFSEAYEQYF | TGTGCCAGCAGTTTCTCCGAAGCCTACGAGCAGTACTTC
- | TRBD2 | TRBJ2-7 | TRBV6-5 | CASSYYSGDSSYEQYF | TGTGCCAGCAGTTATTATAGCGGGGATAGCTCCTACGAGCAGTACTTC
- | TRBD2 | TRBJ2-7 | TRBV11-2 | CASSFGGSNEQYF | TGTGCCAGCAGCTTTGGCGGGAGTAACGAGCAGTACTTC
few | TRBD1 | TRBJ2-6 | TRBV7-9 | CASSHQGVPSGANVLTF | TGTGCCAGCAGCCACCAGGGGGTTCCCTCTGGGGCCAACGTCCTGACTTTC
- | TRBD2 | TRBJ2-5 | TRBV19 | CASSITTSGKETQYF | TGTGCCAGTAGTATAACGACTAGCGGGAAAGAGACCCAGTACTTC
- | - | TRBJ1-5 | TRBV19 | CASSPYGPSNQPQHF | TGTGCCAGTAGTCCCTACGGGCCCAGTAATCAGCCCCAGCATTTT
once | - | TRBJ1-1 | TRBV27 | CASRVGGAEAFF | TGTGCCAGCAGGGTAGGGGGGGCTGAAGCTTTCTTT
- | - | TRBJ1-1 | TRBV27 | CASSWGGLRYTEAFF | TGTGCCAGCAGTTGGGGGGGGCTGAGGTACACTGAAGCTTTCTTT
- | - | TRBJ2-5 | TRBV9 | CASSVDQETQYF | TGTGCCAGCAGCGTAGACCAAGAGACCCAGTACTTC
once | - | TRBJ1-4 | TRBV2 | CASGRDGPNEKLFF | TGTGCCAGCGGAAGGGACGGACCTAATGAAAAACTGTTTTTT
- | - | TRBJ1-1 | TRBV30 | CAWRDVMKQRNTEAFF | TGTGCCTGGAGGGACGTTATGAAACAGCGGAACACTGAAGCTTTCTTT
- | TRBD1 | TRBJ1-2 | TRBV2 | CASLGQGPSYGYTF | TGTGCCAGCCTGGGACAGGGGCCCTCCTATGGCTACACCTTC
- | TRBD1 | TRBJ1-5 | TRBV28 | CASSNTGGRQPQHF | TGTGCCAGCAGTAATACAGGGGGCCGGCAGCCCCAGCATTTT
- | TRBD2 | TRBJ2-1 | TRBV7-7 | CASSPGLAGEWFF | TGTGCCAGCAGTCCGGGACTAGCGGGAGAATGGTTCTTC
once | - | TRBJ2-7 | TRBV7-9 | CASSLGTIYEQYF | TGTGCCAGCAGCTTAGGAACCATCTACGAGCAGTACTTC
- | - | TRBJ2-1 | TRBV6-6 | CASSTRDSYNEQFF | TGTGCCAGCAGTACGCGGGACTCCTACAATGAGCAGTTCTTC
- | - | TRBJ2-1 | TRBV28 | CASSLVGTANEQFF | TGTGCCAGCAGTTTAGTGGGGACTGCAAATGAGCAGTTCTTC
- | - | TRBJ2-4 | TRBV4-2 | CASSQEDTGVAKNIQYF | TGTGCCAGCAGCCAAGAAGACACGGGGGTAGCCAAAAACATTCAGTACTTC
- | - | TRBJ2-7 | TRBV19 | CASSWGVGYEQYF | TGTGCCAGTAGTTGGGGGGTGGGCTACGAGCAGTACTTC
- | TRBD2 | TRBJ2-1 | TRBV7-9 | CASSQPGGRAGGEQFF | TGTGCCAGCAGCCAACCCGGCGGGAGGGCCGGAGGTGAGCAGTTCTTC
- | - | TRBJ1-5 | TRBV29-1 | CSVVKYVDQPQHF | TGCAGCGTTGTTAAGTATGTAGATCAGCCCCAGCATTTT
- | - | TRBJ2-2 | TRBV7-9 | CASSFGTGELFF | TGTGCCAGCAGCTTTGGAACCGGGGAGCTGTTTTTT
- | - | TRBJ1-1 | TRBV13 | CASSYTLNTEAFF | TGTGCCAGCAGCTACACGTTGAACACTGAAGCTTTCTTT